The rows below give T cell receptor beta chains drawn from one sample of a study of cytomegalovirus exposure and HLA in healthy donors. Repertoires were generated with immunoSEQ multiplex PCR, while TCRdb's copy carries only in-frame clones and drops some. This table holds 100,000 to 150,000 clones, nearly 85% found once. Source material: PBMCs. Source of these receptors: a boy aged 5-17 years in good health and CMV-seronegative. CDR3s include the opening cysteine and the closing phenylalanine or tryptophan. A D gene is named only where the DNA matches it firmly. A clone size is listed for some rows: how often the clone was seen (once, few, many), or a class if it is expanded.

>TRBJ2-3|-|TRBV5-6|TRBD1
TGTGCCAGCAGTGGACAGGGATCTGGGTATTTT
CASSGQGSGYF
>TRBJ1-5|-|TRBV6-1|-
TGTGCCAGCAGTGAAGGGGGCTCACCCCTCAATCAGCCCCAGCATTTT
CASSEGGSPLNQPQHF
>TRBJ2-3|-|TRBV13|TRBD2
TGTGCCAGCAGCGCCTCCGTCCGTCGCGGGAGATCCAGGGCAGATACGCAGTATTTT
CASSASVRRGRSRADTQYF
>TRBJ1-5|-|TRBV4-1|-
TGCGCCAGCAGCTTGGCGCCGGGGTACAATCAGCCCCAGCATTTT
CASSLAPGYNQPQHF
>TRBJ2-3|-|TRBV30|-
TGCGCCGGGGCCCGTTTCGACACAGATACGCAGTATTTT
CAGARFDTDTQYF
>TRBJ2-2|once|TRBV7-3|TRBD2
TGTGCCAGCAGCCCGTCTAGCGGGATGAACACCGGGGAGCTGTTTTTT
CASSPSSGMNTGELFF
>TRBJ2-2|-|TRBV4-1|TRBD1
TGCGCCAGCAGCCAGGACAGGAGCGGGGAGCTGTTTTTT
CASSQDRSGELFF
>TRBJ1-1|-|TRBV5-6|-
TGTGCCAGCAGCTTGTGGCAGGGCCCACTCACTGAAGCTTTCTTT
CASSLWQGPLTEAFF
>TRBJ2-3|once|TRBV6-1|-
TGTGCCAGCAGTGCCTCGGGTGACCCAGATACGCAGTATTTT
CASSASGDPDTQYF
>TRBJ2-3|-|TRBV6-6|-
TGTGCCAGCAAACAGACGGCTAGCACAGATACGCAGTATTTT
CASKQTASTDTQYF
>TRBJ1-4|-|TRBV5-5|TRBD1
TGTGCCAGCAGCTTAGGGGACAGCCTTAATGAAAAACTGTTTTTT
CASSLGDSLNEKLFF
>TRBJ2-1|-|TRBV6-6|-
TGTGCCAGCAGTCCGGGACTTTTCTCCTACAATGAGCAGTTCTTC
CASSPGLFSYNEQFF
>TRBJ2-7|-|TRBV6-5|TRBD2
TGTGCCAGCAGTTACGACTCGGGAGGGGGCTACGAGCAGTACTTC
CASSYDSGGGYEQYF
>TRBJ1-2|-|TRBV27|TRBD1
TGTGCCAGCAGTTTATTGGGACAGGGGATGGACTATGGCTACACCTTC
CASSLLGQGMDYGYTF
>TRBJ2-5|-|TRBV10-3|-
TGTGCCAGTGTGGATCAGGCTAATCAAGAGACCCAGTACTTC
CASVDQANQETQYF
>TRBJ1-5|few|TRBV10-3|TRBD1
TGTGCCATCACTAGACAGGGCGATCAGCCCCAGCATTTT
CAITRQGDQPQHF
>TRBJ1-1|-|TRBV5-1|TRBD1
TGCGCCAGCAGCTCGACAGGGACCTCCTACACTGAAGCTTTCTTT
CASSSTGTSYTEAFF
>TRBJ1-2|few|TRBV4-1|-
TGCGCCAGCAGCCAAGATCCCGTAGACTATGGCTACACCTTC
CASSQDPVDYGYTF
>TRBJ2-2|-|TRBV2|TRBD1
TGTGCCAGCAGTGGTAACAGGGGAACCGGGGAGCTGTTTTTT
CASSGNRGTGELFF
>TRBJ2-1|-|TRBV6-1|TRBD2
TGTGCCAGCAGATCCCTAGCGGGTCCCTACAATGAGCAGTTCTTC
CASRSLAGPYNEQFF
>TRBJ2-7|-|TRBV7-9|TRBD2
TGTGCCAGCAGCTTGACTAGCGGGAAGCAGTACTTC
CASSLTSGKQYF
>TRBJ1-2|-|TRBV28|-
TGTGCCAGCAGTTTAGGCCAGGGCCTCTATGGCTACACCTTC
CASSLGQGLYGYTF
>TRBJ1-5|-|TRBV7-9|-
TGTGCCAGCAGCTTGGGTGAGAGCGGCAATCAGCCCCAGCATTTT
CASSLGESGNQPQHF
>TRBJ2-1|once|TRBV11-3|TRBD2
TGTGCCAGCAGCTTACTTCGGGGGGGAGGGGCTAATGAGCAGTTCTTC
CASSLLRGGGANEQFF
>TRBJ1-2|-|TRBV7-2|-
TGTGCCAGCAGCTTAGGGGGGGGGTCTACAAACTATGGCTACACCTTC
CASSLGGGSTNYGYTF
>TRBJ1-2|-|TRBV29-1|-
TGCAGCGTTTACTCCCCGGGACACACCGACTATGGCTACACCTTC
CSVYSPGHTDYGYTF
>TRBJ1-1|-|TRBV5-4|-
TGTGCCAGCAGCCCGGAGAGAGGCACTGAAGCTTTCTTT
CASSPERGTEAFF
>TRBJ2-5|-|TRBV30|-
TGTGCCTGGAGTAGGGGGATAGAGACCCAGTACTTC
CAWSRGIETQYF
>TRBJ1-1|-|TRBV27|TRBD1
TGTGCCAGCAGTCTCACCGGGACAGCGAACACTGAAGCTTTCTTT
CASSLTGTANTEAFF
>TRBJ1-5|-|TRBV5-8|-
TGTGCCAGCAGCTTGGGTGTAGTTAGCAATCAGCCCCAGCATTTT
CASSLGVVSNQPQHF
>TRBJ2-2|-|TRBV11-3|TRBD2
TGTGCCAGCAGCTTAAGACTAGCGGGAGCGCCCGGGGAGCTGTTTTTT
CASSLRLAGAPGELFF
>TRBJ2-1|-|TRBV28|TRBD2
TGTGCCAGCAGTTTGGGGGGGAGCGGTTCGTACAATGAGCAGTTCTTC
CASSLGGSGSYNEQFF
>TRBJ1-4|-|TRBV30|-
TGTGCCGGGGGGGGGAACAATGAAAAACTGTTTTTT
CAGGGNNEKLFF
>TRBJ1-5|-|TRBV6-1|TRBD1
TGTGCCAGCAGTGAAGGGACAGGTCTCAATCAGCCCCAGCATTTT
CASSEGTGLNQPQHF
>TRBJ2-4|-|TRBV7-8|-
TGTGCCAGCAGCTTAGAGCCGGCGGGTAACATTCAGTACTTC
CASSLEPAGNIQYF
>TRBJ1-1|-|TRBV30|-
TGTGCCTGGAGTCCGGTCACTGAAGCTTTCTTT
CAWSPVTEAFF
>TRBJ2-1|-|TRBV29-1|-
TGCAGCGTTGAAAGGGGCTCGGACAATGAGCAGTTCTTC
CSVERGSDNEQFF
>TRBJ2-1|-|TRBV11-3|-
TGTGCCAGCAGTTTAAGCGGAGTGGAGCAGTTCTTC
CASSLSGVEQFF
>TRBJ2-7|-|TRBV15|TRBD2
TGTGCCACCAGCAGACCTAGCGGCGAGCAGTACTTC
CATSRPSGEQYF
>TRBJ2-1|-|TRBV5-1|TRBD2
TGCGCCAGCAGCTGGGGGACTAGCGGGAGCGATGAGCAGTTCTTC
CASSWGTSGSDEQFF
>TRBJ2-3|-|TRBV30|-
TGTGCCTGGAGTGCGGCAGGGGGGAACACAGATACGCAGTATTTT
CAWSAAGGNTDTQYF
>TRBJ2-2|-|TRBV29-1|TRBD1
TGCAGCGCCGCCCCCAGGGACAGGGATTCGTCGAACACCGGGGAGCTGTTTTTT
CSAAPRDRDSSNTGELFF
>TRBJ2-1|-|TRBV5-6|-
TGTGCCAGCAGCTCAGACTCGAGCTCCTACAATGAGCAGTTCTTC
CASSSDSSSYNEQFF
>TRBJ1-5|-|TRBV7-2|-
TGTGCCAGCAGCACCCAGGTAGGGGTCCTCCAGCCCCAGCATTTT
CASSTQVGVLQPQHF
>TRBJ2-1|-|TRBV30|TRBD1
TGTGCCTGGAGTGTACAAGGGGGCTTGAATGAGCAGTTCTTC
CAWSVQGGLNEQFF
>TRBJ2-1|-|TRBV15|TRBD2
TGTGCCACCCTAGCGGGGGGTTTCTACAATGAGCAGTTCTTC
CATLAGGFYNEQFF
>TRBJ2-7|-|TRBV27|TRBD2
TGTGCCAGCAGTTTAGTAGGGACTAGCGACGATCCCTACGAGCAGTACTTC
CASSLVGTSDDPYEQYF
>TRBJ2-5|once|TRBV2|TRBD2
TGTGCCAGCAGTCGGACTAGCCGGGAGACCCAGTACTTC
CASSRTSRETQYF
>TRBJ1-2|-|TRBV11-2|-
TGTGCCAGCAGCTTAGAGCCGCACTCCTATGGCTACACCTTC
CASSLEPHSYGYTF
>TRBJ2-3|once|TRBV2|-
TGTGCCAGCAGTGTATTGAAGGACTCAGATACGCAGTATTTT
CASSVLKDSDTQYF
>TRBJ2-5|-|TRBV12-5|TRBD2
TGTGCTAGTGGTTTGCCCTCGACCCTAGCGGGTGACCAAGAGACCCAGTACTTC
CASGLPSTLAGDQETQYF
>TRBJ1-4|-|TRBV5-5|-
TGTGCCAGCAGCGTCGGAGGGGAAAAACTGTTTTTT
CASSVGGEKLFF
>TRBJ2-7|-|TRBV5-4|TRBD1
TGTGCCAGCAGCCACCTAACCCAAACAGGGGCCCCCGGATGCGGGCAGTACTTC
CASSHLTQTGAPGCGQYF
>TRBJ1-1|-|TRBV4-1|-
TGCGCCAGCACCCAATCTGGGGGGATGAACACTGAAGCTTTCTTT
CASTQSGGMNTEAFF